This T cell receptor beta chain derives from a study of blood T cell repertoires in COVID-19. The overall study: Donors in the United States, Italy and Spain gave samples during acute or convalescent COVID-19. T cells, B-cell-depleted T cells, or PBMCs supplied cDNA or gDNA.

CDR3 size: 15 residues. CDR1 and CDR2 (germline): SGHNT, YENEEA. Trimming removed 0 bases from V and 1 base from J, with 9 bases in between. This table comes from immunoSEQ multiplex PCR, and its TCRdb copy is limited to in-frame clones, with some not included. The sample lists tens of thousands of clones, over 70% seen once, with about 5.2% in the top ten. The chain uses TRBV11-3 and TRBJ1-1; D remains ambiguous. The origin of this receptor is a human donor in a cohort sampled during active COVID-19. The sample comprised peripheral blood. The CDR3 is CASSLDSNRNTEAFF. The CDR3 DNA sequence: TGTGCCAGCAGCTTAGATTCGAACAGGAACACTGAAGCTTTCTTT.